This is a list of T cell receptor beta chains from one sample in a study of blood T cell repertoires in COVID-19. This table comes from immunoSEQ multiplex PCR, and its TCRdb copy is limited to in-frame clones, with some not included. Among 130,000 to 150,000 clones, 80% to 85% were seen once, and the ten largest hold roughly 8.2%. The sequencing input was peripheral blood. The receptors were gathered from a human donor in a cohort sampled during active COVID-19. The CDR3 runs from the conserved cysteine through the conserved F or W. D genes are given only for firm matches. Where a row states a size, it is once, few, many or the class of an expanded clone; other rows omit it.

length,size,J,D,V,DNA,CDR3
15,-,TRBJ2-1,TRBD1,TRBV5-6,TGTGCCAGCAGCTGGGGGACAGGTCCCTACAATGAGCAGTTCTTC,CASSWGTGPYNEQFF
14,-,TRBJ2-7,TRBD2,TRBV28,TGTGCCAGCAGTTTACTAGCGGGAGCCTACGAGCAGTACTTC,CASSLLAGAYEQYF
12,-,TRBJ2-1,-,TRBV12-3/TRBV12-4,TGTGCCAGCAGTGCCCGGGATTTTGAGCAGTTCTTC,CASSARDFEQFF
15,-,TRBJ2-7,-,TRBV7-8,TGTGCCAGCAGCCCTCAACAATGGGGGGTTGGGGAGCAGTACTTC,CASSPQQWGVGEQYF
17,once,TRBJ1-4,TRBD1,TRBV2,TGTGCCAGCAGCCGACTGGGACAGGGGGCTTCTAATGAAAAACTGTTTTTT,CASSRLGQGASNEKLFF
17,-,TRBJ2-3,TRBD1,TRBV6-2/TRBV6-3,TGTGCCAGCAGTTCCACGTCAAACAGGGGGCTGGCAGATACGCAGTATTTT,CASSSTSNRGLADTQYF
15,once,TRBJ2-6,-,TRBV9,TGTGCCAGCAGCCGGACAAGCTCTGGGGCCAACGTCCTGACTTTC,CASSRTSSGANVLTF
14,-,TRBJ2-7,TRBD2,TRBV11-2,TGTGCCAGCAGCTTCGGGACTAAGGGTTACGAGCAGTACTTC,CASSFGTKGYEQYF
14,few,TRBJ2-7,TRBD1,TRBV10-3,TGTGCCGCGGGGCGGACAGGGGGTATGTACGAGCAGTACTTC,CAAGRTGGMYEQYF
14,-,TRBJ2-1,TRBD2,TRBV29-1,TGCAGCGCGAAGACTAGCGGGAGGGCCAGGGAGCAGTTCTTC,CSAKTSGRAREQFF
13,few,TRBJ1-1,-,TRBV28,TGTGCCAGTGCTGGACAGCCGAACACTGAAGCTTTCTTT,CASAGQPNTEAFF
12,-,TRBJ2-7,TRBD2,TRBV6-2/TRBV6-3,TGTGCCAGCAGTTCCCTCGGGGGGGAGCAGTACTTC,CASSSLGGEQYF
14,-,TRBJ2-4,TRBD2,TRBV5-5,TGTGCCAGCACCCTGGGGGGGGTGGGGGACATTCAGTACTTC,CASTLGGVGDIQYF
16,-,TRBJ2-7,-,TRBV27,TGTGCCAGCAGCGAACCGCAAGGACAGTTCTCCTACGAGCAGTACTTC,CASSEPQGQFSYEQYF
16,-,TRBJ2-5,-,TRBV2,TGTGCCAGCAGTCCTAGGGCGGGAAACTTCCAAGAGACCCAGTACTTC,CASSPRAGNFQETQYF
18,-,TRBJ2-7,TRBD2,TRBV28,TGTGCCAGCAGAACGAGCAGTTTTTGGCCTAGCGGGCAACCGGAGCAGTACTTC,CASRTSSFWPSGQPEQYF
15,once,TRBJ2-7,-,TRBV5-1,TGCGCCAGCAGCCCGGACAGAAGAAAAACCTACGAGCAGTACTTC,CASSPDRRKTYEQYF
11,-,TRBJ2-7,-,TRBV2,TGTGCCAGCATGCAGGGCTACGAGCAGTACTTC,CASMQGYEQYF
15,-,TRBJ2-7,-,TRBV28,TGTGCCAGCAGTTTATTGGGGACTGCCTCGTACGAGCAGTACTTC,CASSLLGTASYEQYF